The 10 T cell receptor beta chains below come from one sample, sequenced in a study of PD-L1 blockade in urothelial cancer. Data came from immunoSEQ multiplex PCR; TCRdb stores just in-frame clones and leaves some out. Of about 130,000 clones listed, approximately 84% are singletons. The time point denotes: pretreatment peripheral blood. The specimen comprised PBMCs, sampled around atezolizumab (anti-PD-L1) treatment. All receptors come from a man in his fifties or sixties with urothelial cancer.

The chain has TRBV10-3 and TRBJ2-7; possibly TRBD1 for D (6 bases). Trimming took 4 bases from V and 3 from J, leaving 13 bases between them. This CDR3 comprises 14 residues. CDR1 is ENHRY and CDR2 is SYGVKD in the germline V gene. CDR3 in DNA: TGTGCCATCAGTGTTTTGACAGGCAACTACGAGCAGTACTTC. Protein sequence: CAISVLTGNYEQYF.

The J gene is TRBJ1-4, the V gene TRBV2; the D is unclear. The ends were cut back, 6 bases at V and 5 bases at J, with 13 bases in the middle. CDR1 SNHLY and CDR2 FYNNEI come from the germline V gene. The CDR3 spans 14 residues. The CDR3 nucleotides are TGTGCCAGCAGGCGGGAAAACGGGAATGAAAAACTGTTTTTT. Its translation: CASRRENGNEKLFF.

The V call is TRBV19, the J call TRBJ2-1; 13 nucleotides align to TRBD2. Germline V gives CDR1 LNHDA, CDR2 SQIVND (reference sequence). This CDR3 contains 18 residues. V trimming: 6 bases; J trimming: 8 bases; junction bases outside the gene matches: 16. Here the CDR3 reads CASSPKPPGLAGYYEQFF. The CDR3 nucleotides are TGTGCCAGTAGCCCCAAACCGCCGGGACTAGCGGGATATTATGAGCAGTTCTTC.

This clone was counted a few times. This chain uses TRBV6-1 with TRBJ1-1, with a tentative D call TRBD1 (6 bases). Germline V gene lookup returns CDR1 MNHNS and CDR2 SASEGT. V lost 0 bases to trimming and J lost 4 bases, with 15 bases between them. This CDR3 has 16 residues. The CDR3 DNA reads as TGTGCCAGCAGTGAAGCGCTTACAGGGCTTGGCACTGAAGCTTTCTTT. Translation: CASSEALTGLGTEAFF.

V gene TRBV28 combines with J gene TRBJ1-6; D is perhaps TRBD1 (5 bases). The CDR3 runs to 14 residues. Trimming stripped 7 bases from V and 7 bases from J, with 14 bases between. The germline V gene has CDR1 MDHEN and CDR2 SYDVKM. The CDR3, as DNA: TGTGCCAGCAAGTCGACAGTAACGAATTCACCCCTCCACTTT. Amino acid sequence: CASKSTVTNSPLHF.

The chain couples TRBV6-1 to TRBJ2-5; tentatively, D is TRBD1 (5 bases). This CDR3 has 14 residues. In germline, CDR1 is MNHNS, CDR2 SASEGT. V was trimmed by 7 bases and J by 2 bases, leaving 14 bases between them. CDR3 nucleotides: TGTGCCAGCACTAGAGATCAGGGACAAGAGACCCAGTACTTC. This codes for CASTRDQGQETQYF.

This chain uses TRBV29-1 with TRBJ1-1; D unclear. Trimming removed 4 bases from V and 1 base from J, with 7 bases in between. CDR1 SQVTM and CDR2 ANQGSEA come from the germline V gene. This CDR3 contains 12 residues. The CDR3 sequence is CSVVSRNTEAFF. The CDR3, as DNA: TGCAGCGTTGTCTCGAGGAACACTGAAGCTTTCTTT. Full variable domain (outside the CDR3, taken from reference TRBV29-1 and TRBJ1-1): SAVISQKPSRDICQRGTSLTIQCQVDSQVTMMFWYRQQPGQSLTLIATANQGSEATYESGFVIDKFPISRPNLTFSTLTVSNMSPEDSSIYLCSVVSRNTEAFFGQGTRLTVV.

The V call is TRBV9, the J call TRBJ1-1; D ambiguous. Deletions cut 2 bases from V and 1 base from J, with 6 bases between. This CDR3 is 13 amino acids long. CDR1 and CDR2 from the germline V gene are SGDLS and YYNGEE. CDR3 sequence reads: CASSVSPNTEAFF. DNA of the CDR3: TGTGCCAGCAGCGTCAGTCCGAACACTGAAGCTTTCTTT.

This chain links TRBV27 with TRBJ1-1, with 11 bases aligning to TRBD1. This CDR3 is 14 amino acids long. Trimming cost V 5 bases and J 11 bases; bases outside gene matches: 10. Per germline, CDR1 MNHEY and CDR2 SMNVEV (reference sequence). CDR3 DNA: TGTGCCAGCAGTCCCCGGACAGGGGGCGCGGGGGCTTTCTTT. Amino acids: CASSPRTGGAGAFF.

In this sample, this clone turned up a few times. This chain uses TRBV28 with TRBJ2-7; 12 bases line up with TRBD1. Unmatched junction bases numbered 10, after V lost 7 bases and J lost 6 bases. The CDR3 sequence is 15 residues long. Germline-derived CDR1 and CDR2 are MDHEN and SYDVKM. CDR3 protein: CASKTTGTGGLEQYF. The CDR3 DNA reads as TGTGCCAGCAAAACCACCGGGACAGGGGGCCTCGAGCAGTACTTC.